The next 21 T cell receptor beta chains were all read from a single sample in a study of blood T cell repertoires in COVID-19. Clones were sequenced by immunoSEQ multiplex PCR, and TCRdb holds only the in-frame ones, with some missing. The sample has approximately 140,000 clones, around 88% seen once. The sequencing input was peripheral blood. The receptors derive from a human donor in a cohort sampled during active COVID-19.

The CDR3 nucleotides are TGTGCCAGCAGCCAAGAGGAGGTGGCAAGAGGTGAGCAGTTCTTC. Its translation is CASSQEEVARGEQFF. The V and J genes are TRBV4-2 and TRBJ2-1; D is perhaps TRBD2 (5 bases). The CDR3 extends over 15 amino acids. Germline V gene sequence: CDR1 LGHNA, CDR2 YNFKEQ. Trimming shortened V by 0 bases and J by 9 bases, and 15 bases separated the two germline ends.

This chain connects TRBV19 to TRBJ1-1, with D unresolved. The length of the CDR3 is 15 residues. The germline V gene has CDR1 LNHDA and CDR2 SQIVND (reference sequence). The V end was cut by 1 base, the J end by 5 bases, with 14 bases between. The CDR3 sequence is CASSIVGRVGTEAFF. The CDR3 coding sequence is TGTGCCAGTAGTATAGTCGGGAGGGTAGGTACTGAAGCTTTCTTT. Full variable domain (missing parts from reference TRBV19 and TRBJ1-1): DGGITQSPKYLFRKEGQNVTLSCEQNLNHDAMYWYRQDPGQGLRLIYYSQIVNDFQKGDIAEGYSVSREKKESFPLTVTSAQKNPTAFYLCASSIVGRVGTEAFFGQGTRLTVV.

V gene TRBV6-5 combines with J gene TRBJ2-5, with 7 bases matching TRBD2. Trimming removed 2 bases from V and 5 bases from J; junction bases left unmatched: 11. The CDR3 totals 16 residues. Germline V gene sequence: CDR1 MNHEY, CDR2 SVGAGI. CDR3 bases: TGTGCCAGCAGTTACGAAGGAGCGGGAACCCGGGAGACCCAGTACTTC. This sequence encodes CASSYEGAGTRETQYF.

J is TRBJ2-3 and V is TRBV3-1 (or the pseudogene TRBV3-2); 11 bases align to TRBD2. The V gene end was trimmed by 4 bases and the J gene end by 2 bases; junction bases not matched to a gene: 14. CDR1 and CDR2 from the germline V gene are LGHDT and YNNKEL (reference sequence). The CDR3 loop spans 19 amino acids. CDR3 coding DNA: TGTGCCAGCAGCCTGGAACCCTATTTAGCGGGGGGGATCACAGATACGCAGTATTTT. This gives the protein CASSLEPYLAGGITDTQYF.

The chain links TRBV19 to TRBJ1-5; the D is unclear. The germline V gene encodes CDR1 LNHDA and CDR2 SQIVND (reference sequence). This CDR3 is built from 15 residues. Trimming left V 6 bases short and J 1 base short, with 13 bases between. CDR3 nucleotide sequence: TGTGCCAGTAGCGATTGGCGACTGAGCAATCAGCCCCAGCATTTT. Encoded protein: CASSDWRLSNQPQHF.

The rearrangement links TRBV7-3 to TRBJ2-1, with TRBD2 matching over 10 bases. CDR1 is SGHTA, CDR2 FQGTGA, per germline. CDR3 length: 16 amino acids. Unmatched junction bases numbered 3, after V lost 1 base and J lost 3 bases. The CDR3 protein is CASSLMSGGDYNEQFF. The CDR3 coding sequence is TGTGCCAGCAGCTTAATGAGCGGGGGGGACTACAATGAGCAGTTCTTC. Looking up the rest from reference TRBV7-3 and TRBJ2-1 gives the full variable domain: GAGVSQTPSNKVTEKGKYVELRCDPISGHTALYWYRQSLGQGPEFLIYFQGTGAADDSGLPNDRFFAVRPEGSVSTLKIQRTERGDSAVYLCASSLMSGGDYNEQFFGPGTRLTVL.

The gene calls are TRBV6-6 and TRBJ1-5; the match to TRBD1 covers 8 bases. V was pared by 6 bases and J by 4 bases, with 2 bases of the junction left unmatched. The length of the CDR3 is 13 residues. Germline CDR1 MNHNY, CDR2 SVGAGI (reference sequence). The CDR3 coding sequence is TGTGCCAGCAGCCGACAGGGGAATCAGCCCCAGCATTTT. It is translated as CASSRQGNQPQHF.

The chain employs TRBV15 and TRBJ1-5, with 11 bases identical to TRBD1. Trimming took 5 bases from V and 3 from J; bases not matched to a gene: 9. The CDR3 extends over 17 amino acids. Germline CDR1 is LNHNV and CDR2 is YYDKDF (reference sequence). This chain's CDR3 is CATSGPRTGGLNQPQHF. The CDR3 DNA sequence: TGTGCCACCAGCGGACCCAGGACAGGGGGCCTCAATCAGCCCCAGCATTTT.

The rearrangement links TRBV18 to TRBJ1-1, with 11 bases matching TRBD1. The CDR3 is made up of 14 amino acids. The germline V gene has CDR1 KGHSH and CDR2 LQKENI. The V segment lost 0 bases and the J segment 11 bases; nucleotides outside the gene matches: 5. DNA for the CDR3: TGTGCCAGCTCACCACCCGGGACAGGGGGGGATGCTTTCTTT. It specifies CASSPPGTGGDAFF.

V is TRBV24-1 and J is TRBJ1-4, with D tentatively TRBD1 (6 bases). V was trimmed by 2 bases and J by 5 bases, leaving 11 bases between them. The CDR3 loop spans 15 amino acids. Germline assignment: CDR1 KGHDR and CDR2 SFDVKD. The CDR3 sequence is CATSDSTGLNEKLFF. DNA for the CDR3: TGTGCCACCAGTGATTCGACAGGCCTAAATGAAAAACTGTTTTTT.

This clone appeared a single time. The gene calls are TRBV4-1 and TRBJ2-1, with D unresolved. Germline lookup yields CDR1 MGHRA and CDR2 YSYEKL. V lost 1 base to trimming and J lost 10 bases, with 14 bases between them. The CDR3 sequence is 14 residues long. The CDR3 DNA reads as TGCGCCAGCAGCCAAGTTCAAACTTATGAGGAGCAGTTCTTC. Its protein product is CASSQVQTYEEQFF.

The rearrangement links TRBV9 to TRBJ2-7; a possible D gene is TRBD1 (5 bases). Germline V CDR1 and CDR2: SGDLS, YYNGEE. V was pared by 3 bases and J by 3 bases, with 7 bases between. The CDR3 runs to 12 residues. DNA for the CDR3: TGTGCCAGCAGCGGCGACAGCTACGAGCAGTACTTC. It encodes CASSGDSYEQYF.

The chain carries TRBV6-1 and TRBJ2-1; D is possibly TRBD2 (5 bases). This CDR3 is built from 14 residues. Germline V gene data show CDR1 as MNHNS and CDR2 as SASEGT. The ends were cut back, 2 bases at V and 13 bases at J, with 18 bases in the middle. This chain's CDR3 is CASSESPQTTLQFF. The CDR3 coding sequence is TGTGCCAGCAGTGAAAGTCCTCAGACTACCCTACAGTTCTTC.

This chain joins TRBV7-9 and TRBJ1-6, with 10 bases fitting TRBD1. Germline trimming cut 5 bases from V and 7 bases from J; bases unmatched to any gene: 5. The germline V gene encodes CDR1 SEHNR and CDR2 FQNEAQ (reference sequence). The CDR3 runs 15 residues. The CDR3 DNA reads TGTGCCAGCAGCCCTTCGGGACAGGGGAATTCACCCCTCCACTTT. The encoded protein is CASSPSGQGNSPLHF. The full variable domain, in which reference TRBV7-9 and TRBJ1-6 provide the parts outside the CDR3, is DTGVSQNPRHKITKRGQNVTFRCDPISEHNRLYWYRQTLGQGPEFLTYFQNEAQLEKSRLLSDRFSAERPKGSFSTLEIQRTEQGDSAMYLCASSPSGQGNSPLHFGNGTRLTVT.

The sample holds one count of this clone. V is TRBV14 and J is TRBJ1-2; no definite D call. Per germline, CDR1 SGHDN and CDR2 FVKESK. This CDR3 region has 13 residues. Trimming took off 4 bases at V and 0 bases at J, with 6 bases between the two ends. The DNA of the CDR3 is TGTGCCAGCAGCCCCTCCTCTAACTATGGCTACACCTTC. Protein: CASSPSSNYGYTF.

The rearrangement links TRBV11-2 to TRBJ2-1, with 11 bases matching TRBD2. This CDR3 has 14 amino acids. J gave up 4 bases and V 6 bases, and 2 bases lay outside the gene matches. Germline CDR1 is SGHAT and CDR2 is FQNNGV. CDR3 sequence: CASRGLAEYNEQFF. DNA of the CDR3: TGTGCCAGCAGGGGACTAGCGGAGTACAATGAGCAGTTCTTC. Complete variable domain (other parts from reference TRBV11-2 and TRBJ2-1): EAGVAQSPRYKIIEKRQSVAFWCNPISGHATLYWYQQILGQGPKLLIQFQNNGVVDDSQLPKDRFSAERLKGVDSTLKIQPAKLEDSAVYLCASRGLAEYNEQFFGPGTRLTVL.

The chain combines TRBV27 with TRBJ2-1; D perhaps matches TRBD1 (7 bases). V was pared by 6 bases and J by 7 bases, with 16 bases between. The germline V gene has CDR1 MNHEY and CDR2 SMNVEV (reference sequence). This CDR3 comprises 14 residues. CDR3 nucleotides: TGTGCCAGCAGCCCGACAGGGAGGAGGAATGAGCAGTTCTTC. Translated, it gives CASSPTGRRNEQFF.

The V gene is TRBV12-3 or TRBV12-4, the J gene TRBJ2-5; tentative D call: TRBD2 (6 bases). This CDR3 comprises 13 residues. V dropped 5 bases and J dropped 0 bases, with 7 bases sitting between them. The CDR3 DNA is TGTGCCAGCAGTGGGGACTACCAAGAGACCCAGTACTTC. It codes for CASSGDYQETQYF.

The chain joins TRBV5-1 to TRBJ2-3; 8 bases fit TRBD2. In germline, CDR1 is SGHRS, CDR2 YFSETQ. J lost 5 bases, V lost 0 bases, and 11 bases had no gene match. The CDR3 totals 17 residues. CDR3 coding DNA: TGCGCCAGCAGCTTGGCCCCGGGGGGGGCTGATAAAGATACGCAGTATTTT. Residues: CASSLAPGGADKDTQYF.

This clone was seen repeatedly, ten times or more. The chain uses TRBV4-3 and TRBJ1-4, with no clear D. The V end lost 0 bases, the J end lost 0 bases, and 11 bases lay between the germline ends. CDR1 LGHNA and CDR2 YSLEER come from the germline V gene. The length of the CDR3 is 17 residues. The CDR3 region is CASSQEFQASTNEKLFF. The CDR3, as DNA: TGCGCCAGCAGCCAAGAATTCCAGGCTTCAACTAATGAAAAACTGTTTTTT.

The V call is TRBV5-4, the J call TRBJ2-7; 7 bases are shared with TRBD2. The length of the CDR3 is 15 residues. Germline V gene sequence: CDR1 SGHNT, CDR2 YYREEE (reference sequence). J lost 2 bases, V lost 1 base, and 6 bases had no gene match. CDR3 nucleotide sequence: TGTGCCAGCAGCTTGCAGAGCGGGGCCCCCTACGAGCAGTACTTC. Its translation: CASSLQSGAPYEQYF.